This T cell receptor (beta chain) stems from a study of blood T cell repertoires in COVID-19. Per the original methods: Nucleated cell number was recorded as an estimate derived from reference gene primer amplification. Sequenced by immunoSEQ multiplex PCR; TCRdb stores in-frame clones only, minus some. Clone size and V and J calls were adopted from that table, with D and trimming inferred from the DNA. The table records 95,000 to 150,000 clones, 75% to 85% of them present only once. The CDR3 spans 16 residues. The germline V gene has CDR1 SGHTA and CDR2 FQGNSA. Trimming took 5 bases from V and 2 from J; bases not matched to a gene: 6.

Sequencing was performed on peripheral blood. The sequence was collected from a human donor in a cohort sampled during active COVID-19. The chain carries TRBV7-2 and TRBJ2-3; 11 bases are a match to TRBD2. DNA of the CDR3: TGTGCCAGCAGCATTAGCGGGGGGGCCCTCACAGATACGCAGTATTTT. Protein product: CASSISGGALTDTQYF.